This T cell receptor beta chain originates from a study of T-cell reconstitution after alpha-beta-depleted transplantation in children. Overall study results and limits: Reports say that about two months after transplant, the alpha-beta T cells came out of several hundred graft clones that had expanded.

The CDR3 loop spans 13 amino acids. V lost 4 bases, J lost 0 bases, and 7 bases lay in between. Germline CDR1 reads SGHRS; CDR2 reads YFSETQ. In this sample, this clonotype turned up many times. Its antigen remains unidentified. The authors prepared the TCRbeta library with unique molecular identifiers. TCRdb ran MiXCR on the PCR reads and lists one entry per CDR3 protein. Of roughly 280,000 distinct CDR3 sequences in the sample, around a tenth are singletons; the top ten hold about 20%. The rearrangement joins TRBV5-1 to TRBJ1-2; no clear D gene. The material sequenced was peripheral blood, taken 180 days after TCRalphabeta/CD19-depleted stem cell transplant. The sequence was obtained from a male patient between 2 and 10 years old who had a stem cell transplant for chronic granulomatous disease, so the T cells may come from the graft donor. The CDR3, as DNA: TGCGCCAGCAGCCGGACCTCTAACTATGGCTACACCTTC. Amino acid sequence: CASSRTSNYGYTF.